The 2 T cell receptor beta chains listed next were all sequenced from one sample in a study of T cell responses to AZD1222 COVID-19 vaccine. Here immunoSEQ multiplex PCR was the method, and the copy in TCRdb shows in-frame clones only, minus some. The sample records around 120,000 clones, less than 90% being singletons. Sequenced here: peripheral blood, sampled on day 0 of AZD1222 vaccination. The receptors come from an adult in good health.

CDR3 loop: CASSSGTSGGAANEQFF. The CDR3 region has the DNA TGCGCCAGCAGCTCCGGGACTAGCGGGGGGGCGGCAAATGAGCAGTTCTTC. The chain joins TRBV5-1 to TRBJ2-1; 16 bases match TRBD2. CDR3 length equals 17 residues. Germline V gene data show CDR1 as SGHRS and CDR2 as YFSETQ. V lost 3 bases and J lost 7; bases outside the gene matches: 7.

The J gene is TRBJ2-7, the V gene TRBV4-2; 9 bases are shared with TRBD1. After removal of 3 bases from V and 7 bases from J, the junction contained 10 bases not matched to a gene. The V gene's germline CDR1 is LGHNA and CDR2 YNFKEQ. This CDR3 comprises 15 residues. The CDR3 loop reads CASSQAQGARQEQYF. Written as DNA, the CDR3 is TGTGCCAGCAGCCAGGCACAGGGGGCGCGACAAGAGCAGTACTTC.